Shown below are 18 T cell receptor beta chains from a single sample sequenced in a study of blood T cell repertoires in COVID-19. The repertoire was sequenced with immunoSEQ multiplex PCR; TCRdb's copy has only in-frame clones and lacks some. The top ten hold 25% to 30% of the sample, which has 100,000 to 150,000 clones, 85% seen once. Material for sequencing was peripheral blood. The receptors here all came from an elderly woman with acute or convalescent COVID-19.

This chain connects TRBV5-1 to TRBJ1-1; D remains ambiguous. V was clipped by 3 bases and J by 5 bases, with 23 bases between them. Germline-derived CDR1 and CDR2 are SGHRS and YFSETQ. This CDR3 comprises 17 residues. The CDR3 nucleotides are TGCGCCAGCAGCTCCCCTGCGGGTCTGAACTTCCGAACTGAAGCTTTCTTT. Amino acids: CASSSPAGLNFRTEAFF. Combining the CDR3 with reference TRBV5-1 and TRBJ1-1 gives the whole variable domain KAGVTQTPRYLIKTRGQQVTLSCSPISGHRSVSWYQQTPGQGLQFLFEYFSETQRNKGNFPGRFSGRQFSNSRSEMNVSTLELGDSALYLCASSSPAGLNFRTEAFFGQGTRLTVV.

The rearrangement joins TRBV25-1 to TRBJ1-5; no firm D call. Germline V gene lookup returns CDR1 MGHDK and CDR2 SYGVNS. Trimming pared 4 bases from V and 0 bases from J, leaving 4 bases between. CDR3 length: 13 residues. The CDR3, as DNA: TGTGCCAGCAGTGTAGATAGCAATCAGCCCCAGCATTTT. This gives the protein CASSVDSNQPQHF.

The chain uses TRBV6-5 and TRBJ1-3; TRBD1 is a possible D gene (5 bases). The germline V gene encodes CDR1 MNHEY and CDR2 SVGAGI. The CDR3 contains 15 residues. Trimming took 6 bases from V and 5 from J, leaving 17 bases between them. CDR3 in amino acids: CASSLDSLGRNTIYF. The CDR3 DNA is TGTGCCAGCAGCCTCGACAGTTTAGGAAGAAACACCATATATTTT.

The CDR3 DNA is TGTGCCAGCAGCTTGACAGTGGACACTGAAGCTTTCTTT. It is translated as CASSLTVDTEAFF. The genes are TRBV9 and TRBJ1-1; possibly TRBD1 for D (5 bases). Germline loops: CDR1 SGDLS, CDR2 YYNGEE. The CDR3 runs to 13 residues. V was shortened by 4 bases and J by 3 bases, with 10 bases between the two germline ends.

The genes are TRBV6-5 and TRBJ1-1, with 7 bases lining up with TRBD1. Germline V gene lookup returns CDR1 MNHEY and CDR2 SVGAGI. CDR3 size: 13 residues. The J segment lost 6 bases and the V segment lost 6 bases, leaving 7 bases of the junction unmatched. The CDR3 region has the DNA TGTGCCAGCAGGTGGACAGGCTTGGCTGAAGCTTTCTTT. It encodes CASRWTGLAEAFF.

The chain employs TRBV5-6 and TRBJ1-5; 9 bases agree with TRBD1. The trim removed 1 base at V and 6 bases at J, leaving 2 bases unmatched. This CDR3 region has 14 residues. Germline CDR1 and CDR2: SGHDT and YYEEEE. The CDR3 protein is CASSLWGQGQPQHF. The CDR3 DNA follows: TGTGCCAGCAGCTTGTGGGGACAGGGTCAGCCCCAGCATTTT.

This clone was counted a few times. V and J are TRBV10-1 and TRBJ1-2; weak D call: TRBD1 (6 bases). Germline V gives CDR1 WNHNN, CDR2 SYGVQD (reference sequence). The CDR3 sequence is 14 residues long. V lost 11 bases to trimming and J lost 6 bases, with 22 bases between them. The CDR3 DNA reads TGCGCCTATGATAGAGAGGGGGGGCCTGATGGCTACACCTTC. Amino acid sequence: CAYDREGGPDGYTF.

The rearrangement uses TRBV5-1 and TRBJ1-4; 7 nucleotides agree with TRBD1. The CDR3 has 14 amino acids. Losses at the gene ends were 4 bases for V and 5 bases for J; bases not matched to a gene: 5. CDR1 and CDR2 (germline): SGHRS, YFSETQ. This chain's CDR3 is CASSPGRGNEKLFF. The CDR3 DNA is TGCGCCAGCAGCCCAGGCAGGGGGAATGAAAAACTGTTTTTT.

As DNA, the CDR3 is TGTGCCAGCAGCCAAGGGGGCGTGCAAACTAGCAATCAGCCCCAGCATTTT. The encoded protein is CASSQGGVQTSNQPQHF. The V gene is TRBV3-1 (or the pseudogene TRBV3-2), the J gene TRBJ1-5, with D perhaps TRBD1 (5 bases). CDR1 is LGHDT, CDR2 YNNKEL, per germline (reference sequence). Trimming pared 1 base from V and 0 bases from J, leaving 13 bases between. The CDR3 is 17 amino acids.

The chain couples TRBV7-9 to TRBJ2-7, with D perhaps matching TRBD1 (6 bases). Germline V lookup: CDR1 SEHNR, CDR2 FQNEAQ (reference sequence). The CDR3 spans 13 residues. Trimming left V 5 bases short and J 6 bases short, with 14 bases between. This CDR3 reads CASSSSTGREQYF. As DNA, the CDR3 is TGTGCCAGCAGCAGCTCTACAGGGCGCGAGCAGTACTTC.

The CDR3 reads CASSKSGGNTIYF. As DNA, the CDR3 is TGTGCCAGCAGCAAATCAGGGGGAAACACCATATATTTT. This chain uses TRBV6-5 with TRBJ1-3; D perhaps matches TRBD1 (5 bases). The CDR3 runs 13 residues. V was shortened by 6 bases and J by 4 bases, with 10 bases between the two germline ends. From germline, CDR1 is MNHEY and CDR2 SVGAGI.

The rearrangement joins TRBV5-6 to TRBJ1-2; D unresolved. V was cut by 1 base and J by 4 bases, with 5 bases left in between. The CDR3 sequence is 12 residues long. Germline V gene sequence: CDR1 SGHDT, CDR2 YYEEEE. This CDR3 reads CASSLYGYGYTF. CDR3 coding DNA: TGTGCCAGCAGCTTGTACGGCTATGGCTACACCTTC.

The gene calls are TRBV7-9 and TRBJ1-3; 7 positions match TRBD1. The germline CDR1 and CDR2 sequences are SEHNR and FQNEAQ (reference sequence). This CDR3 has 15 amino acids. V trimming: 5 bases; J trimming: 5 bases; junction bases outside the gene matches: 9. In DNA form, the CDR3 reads TGTGCCAGCAGCCCAGTTGGGGACAGACGAAACACCATATATTTT. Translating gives CASSPVGDRRNTIYF.

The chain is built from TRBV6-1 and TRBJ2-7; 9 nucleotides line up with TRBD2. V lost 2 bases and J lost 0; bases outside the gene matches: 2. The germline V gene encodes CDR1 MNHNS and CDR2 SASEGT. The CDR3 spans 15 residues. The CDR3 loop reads CASSEYSGSSYEQYV. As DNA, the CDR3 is TGTGCCAGCAGTGAATATAGCGGGAGCTCCTACGAGCAGTACGTC.

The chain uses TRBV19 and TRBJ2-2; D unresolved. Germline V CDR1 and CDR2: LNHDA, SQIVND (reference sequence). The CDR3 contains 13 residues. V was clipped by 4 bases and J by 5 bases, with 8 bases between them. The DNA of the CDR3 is TGTGCCAGTAGTAAACGAGAGACCGGGGAGCTGTTTTTT. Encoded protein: CASSKRETGELFF.

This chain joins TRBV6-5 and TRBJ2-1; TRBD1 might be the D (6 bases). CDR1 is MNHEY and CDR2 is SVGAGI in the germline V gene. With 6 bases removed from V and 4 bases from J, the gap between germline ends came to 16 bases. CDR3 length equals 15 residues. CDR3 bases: TGTGCCAGCAGCCGGGACAAGGGAACTTACAATGAGCAGTTCTTC. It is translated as CASSRDKGTYNEQFF.

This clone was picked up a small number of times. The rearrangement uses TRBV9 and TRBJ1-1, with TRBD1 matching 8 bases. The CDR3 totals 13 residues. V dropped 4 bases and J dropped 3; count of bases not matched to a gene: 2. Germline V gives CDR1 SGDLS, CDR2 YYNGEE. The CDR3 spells CASSQGAHTEAFF. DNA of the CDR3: TGTGCCAGCAGCCAGGGGGCGCACACTGAAGCTTTCTTT.

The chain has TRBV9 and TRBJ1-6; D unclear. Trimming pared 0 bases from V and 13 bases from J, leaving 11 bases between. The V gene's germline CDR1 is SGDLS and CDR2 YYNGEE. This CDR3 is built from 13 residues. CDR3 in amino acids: CASSVALGDPLHF. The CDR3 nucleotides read TGTGCCAGCAGCGTAGCTTTGGGAGATCCCCTCCACTTT.